The source of this T cell receptor (beta chain) is a study of T cell repertoires in cytomegalovirus infection. Overall study context: A matching HLA type, together with CMV infection, was signaled by public TCR beta signatures. Regarding the study as a whole: Cumulative frequency (of public TCR beta family members) identified carriers of CMV plus the relevant HLA. It was HLA-C-restricted CMV-specific TCR beta clonotypes that dominated the response ex vivo.

From the reads, TCRdb called clonotypes with MiXCR, one entry per CDR3 protein. The data contain some 170,000 distinct CDR3 sequences, roughly a sixth of them singletons. About this clonotype itself: Its antigen remains unidentified.

J was trimmed by 0 bases and V by 4 bases; bases with no gene match: 6. This CDR3 is 17 amino acids long. Germline loops: CDR1 SGHDT, CDR2 YYEEEE. The sequencing input was CD8+ T cells from PBMCs. The rearrangement joins TRBV5-6 to TRBJ2-2; 10 bases line up with TRBD2. This clonotype was obtained from a human donor in good health (CMV status not recorded). Some clones in this sample may be carry-over from other donors' samples. The CDR3 coding sequence is TGTGCCAGCAGCCCGCCTAGCGGGGGACCGAACACCGGGGAGCTGTTTTTT. It yields the protein CASSPPSGGPNTGELFF.